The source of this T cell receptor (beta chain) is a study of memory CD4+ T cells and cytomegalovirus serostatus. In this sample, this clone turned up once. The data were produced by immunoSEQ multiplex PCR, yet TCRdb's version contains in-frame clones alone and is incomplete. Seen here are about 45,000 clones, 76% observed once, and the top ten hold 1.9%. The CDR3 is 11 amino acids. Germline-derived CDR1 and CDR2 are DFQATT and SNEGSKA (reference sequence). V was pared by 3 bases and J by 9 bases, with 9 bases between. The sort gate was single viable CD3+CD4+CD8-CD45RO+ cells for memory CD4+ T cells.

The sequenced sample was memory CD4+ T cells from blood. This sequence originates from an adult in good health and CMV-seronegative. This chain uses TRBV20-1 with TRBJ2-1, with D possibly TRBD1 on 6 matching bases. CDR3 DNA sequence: TGCAGTGCTAGGGACAGACTTGAGCAGTTCTTC. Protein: CSARDRLEQFF.